Presented here are 28 T cell receptor beta chains from one specimen sequenced in a study of beta chain features in type 1 diabetes. All of the isolated RNA was reverse transcribed, so expressed TCRB transcripts were sequenced. Method: immunoSEQ multiplex PCR; TCRdb's copy keeps in-frame clones and lacks some. The table records about 410,000 clones, about 15% of them present only once. Sample: naive CD4+ T cells from blood. These receptors all stem from a man aged 25 to 45 in good health.

The CDR3 protein is CASSNLAKNIQYF. The CDR3 DNA sequence: TGTGCCAGCAGCAACCTAGCCAAAAACATTCAGTACTTC. The chain employs TRBV27 and TRBJ2-4; D is uncertain. CDR3 length: 13 residues. The germline V and J ends were trimmed by 6 bases and 0 bases, with 6 bases remaining between them. Per the germline V gene, CDR1 is MNHEY and CDR2 is SMNVEV (reference sequence).

The CDR3: CASRAGPRETQYF. The CDR3 coding sequence is TGTGCCAGCCGGGCGGGGCCAAGGGAGACCCAGTACTTC. The chain employs TRBV7-2 and TRBJ2-5; D is possibly TRBD2 (6 bases). V lost 8 bases to trimming and J lost 5 bases, with 15 bases between them. The germline gives CDR1 SGHTA, CDR2 FQGNSA. This CDR3 region has 13 residues. The full variable domain, in which reference TRBV7-2 and TRBJ2-5 provide the parts outside the CDR3, is GAGVSQSPSNKVTEKGKDVELRCDPISGHTALYWYRQSLGQGLEFLIYFQGNSAPDKSGLPSDRFSAERTGGSVSTLTIQRTQQEDSAVYLCASRAGPRETQYFGPGTRLLVL.

This clone was detected only a few times. The chain combines TRBV4-3 with TRBJ2-7; D call uncertain. CDR1 is LGHNA, CDR2 YSLEER, per germline. V shed 9 bases and J shed 3 bases, with 9 bases lying between them. CDR3 length: 11 amino acids. CDR3 sequence reads: CARGRFYEQYV. CDR3 DNA sequence: TGCGCCAGAGGAAGGTTCTACGAGCAGTACGTC.

The chain employs TRBV9 and TRBJ2-5, with 14 bases identical to TRBD2. Losses at the gene ends were 0 bases for V and 3 bases for J; bases not matched to a gene: 7. This CDR3 has 18 residues. Germline CDR1 reads SGDLS; CDR2 reads YYNGEE. The DNA for the CDR3 is TGTGCCAGCAGCGTAGGCCCCTCGGGACTAGCGGGGGAAGAGACCCAGTACTTC. Protein product: CASSVGPSGLAGEETQYF.

V and J are TRBV19 and TRBJ2-3, with no clear D. Germline lookup yields CDR1 LNHDA and CDR2 SQIVND (reference sequence). Trimming left V 6 bases short and J 0 bases short, with 7 bases between. This CDR3 contains 13 residues. The CDR3 DNA sequence: TGTGCCAGTAGAGAGCGCAGCACAGATACGCAGTATTTT. This gives the protein CASRERSTDTQYF.

In this sample, this clone turned up a few times. This chain uses TRBV7-3 with TRBJ2-3; 10 positions match TRBD2. Germline V lookup: CDR1 SGHTA, CDR2 FQGTGA. The J segment lost 4 bases and the V segment lost 5 bases, leaving 6 bases of the junction unmatched. This CDR3 is 15 amino acids long. Written as DNA, the CDR3 is TGTGCCAGCAGCAACCTAGCGGGAGCCGCAGATACGCAGTATTTT. Encoded protein: CASSNLAGAADTQYF. Variable domain in full (rest from reference TRBV7-3 and TRBJ2-3): GAGVSQTPSNKVTEKGKYVELRCDPISGHTALYWYRQSLGQGPEFLIYFQGTGAADDSGLPNDRFFAVRPEGSVSTLKIQRTERGDSAVYLCASSNLAGAADTQYFGPGTRLTVL.

This clone has more than one count but fewer than ten. The gene calls are TRBV9 and TRBJ2-1; D tentatively fits TRBD1 or TRBD2 (5 bases each). V was pared by 4 bases and J by 8 bases, with 22 bases between. Looked up from germline, CDR1 is SGDLS and CDR2 is YYNGEE. CDR3 length: 16 residues. The chain's CDR3 is CASSPPWGRSDDEQFF. CDR3 in DNA: TGTGCCAGCAGCCCACCCTGGGGGAGAAGTGATGATGAGCAGTTCTTC.

This chain connects TRBV7-9 to TRBJ1-3, with D hard to call. Per the germline V gene, CDR1 is SEHNR and CDR2 is FQNEAQ (reference sequence). The CDR3 length is 14 residues. The ends were cut back, 5 bases at V and 8 bases at J, with 16 bases in the middle. DNA of the CDR3: TGTGCCAGCAGCCCGAATCTGGGGTTGCACACCATATATTTT. This sequence encodes CASSPNLGLHTIYF. Variable domain in full (rest from reference TRBV7-9 and TRBJ1-3): DTGVSQNPRHKITKRGQNVTFRCDPISEHNRLYWYRQTLGQGPEFLTYFQNEAQLEKSRLLSDRFSAERPKGSFSTLEIQRTEQGDSAMYLCASSPNLGLHTIYFGEGSWLTVV.

This clone has a handful of counts. V gene TRBV6-5 combines with J gene TRBJ2-5; D perhaps matches TRBD2 (5 bases). The CDR3 covers 14 residues. V was pared by 2 bases and J by 5 bases, with 12 bases between. Germline CDR1 reads MNHEY; CDR2 reads SVGAGI. The CDR3 sequence: CASSYRGSWETQYF. The CDR3 bases are TGTGCCAGCAGTTACCGGGGTAGTTGGGAGACCCAGTACTTC.

This clone came up a few times. V usage is TRBV9 and J usage is TRBJ2-5, with D maybe TRBD2 (6 bases). The germline V and J ends were trimmed by 4 bases and 2 bases, with 12 bases remaining between them. The germline V gene encodes CDR1 SGDLS and CDR2 YYNGEE. The length of the CDR3 is 14 residues. In DNA, the CDR3 is TGTGCCAGCAGCCTCGACGGGGGTCAAGAGACCCAGTACTTC. It codes for CASSLDGGQETQYF.

The V gene is TRBV9, the J gene TRBJ2-3, with a possible D match to TRBD2 (5 bases). V dropped 0 bases and J dropped 8 bases, with 10 bases sitting between them. The length of the CDR3 is 13 residues. CDR1 and CDR2 (germline): SGDLS, YYNGEE. The CDR3 is CASSVGRIGTQYF. The DNA of the CDR3 is TGTGCCAGCAGCGTAGGGAGGATTGGTACGCAGTATTTT.

The chain has TRBV9 and TRBJ2-4, with D tentatively TRBD1 (6 bases). V lost 1 base and J 5 bases, leaving 16 bases between the germline ends. The V gene's germline CDR1 is SGDLS and CDR2 YYNGEE. There are 16 residues in the CDR3. In DNA, the CDR3 is TGTGCCAGCAGCGTAACCCCGACAGGATCGGAAAACATTCAGTACTTC. This encodes CASSVTPTGSENIQYF.

This clone was counted a few times. This sequence joins TRBV2 and TRBJ1-5; TRBD1 might be the D (5 bases). Germline assignment: CDR1 SNHLY and CDR2 FYNNEI. The V end lost 6 bases, the J end lost 2 bases, and 5 bases lay between the germline ends. The CDR3 contains 12 residues. CDR3 amino acids: CASRGGNQPQHF. CDR3 coding DNA: TGTGCCAGCAGGGGGGGCAATCAGCCCCAGCATTTT.

The rearrangement uses TRBV29-1 and TRBJ2-5, with 10 bases fitting TRBD2. J gave up 5 bases and V 3 bases, and 3 bases lay outside the gene matches. The CDR3 runs 13 residues. The germline V gene has CDR1 SQVTM and CDR2 ANQGSEA. Here the CDR3 DNA reads TGCAGCGTTGAGCTAGCGGGAGTTGAGACCCAGTACTTC. It codes for CSVELAGVETQYF.

This chain joins TRBV10-3 and TRBJ1-2; D is undetermined. V was shortened by 2 bases and J by 8 bases, with 6 bases between the two germline ends. CDR1 is ENHRY, CDR2 SYGVKD, per germline. The CDR3 length is 11 residues. CDR3 sequence (DNA): TGTGCCATCAGTGAGCTGGGGGGCTACACCTTC. It encodes CAISELGGYTF.

This clone was counted between two and nine times. The chain uses TRBV5-1 and TRBJ2-3; 8 nucleotides line up with TRBD2. Germline trimming cut 0 bases from V and 2 bases from J; bases unmatched to any gene: 5. There are 16 residues in the CDR3. CDR1 is SGHRS, CDR2 YFSETQ, per germline. This chain's CDR3 is CASSLGRSGVTDTQYF. CDR3 coding DNA: TGCGCCAGCAGCTTGGGCCGTAGCGGGGTCACAGATACGCAGTATTTT.

The genes are TRBV28 and TRBJ2-5; 12 nucleotides agree with TRBD2. Losses at the gene ends were 1 base for V and 5 bases for J; bases not matched to a gene: 5. Germline lookup yields CDR1 MDHEN and CDR2 SYDVKM. The length of the CDR3 is 16 residues. This chain's CDR3 is CASSLLTSGSPETQYF. CDR3 in DNA: TGTGCCAGCAGTTTATTGACTAGCGGGAGTCCTGAGACCCAGTACTTC.

This clone was recorded a few times. Written as DNA, the CDR3 is TGCGCCAGCAGCCAGACTAGCGGGAGGAGATCTACCTACAATGAGCAGTTCTTC. Its translation is CASSQTSGRRSTYNEQFF. This sequence joins TRBV5-1 and TRBJ2-1; 13 bases are a match to TRBD2. Germline V lookup: CDR1 SGHRS, CDR2 YFSETQ. CDR3 size: 18 residues. Germline trimming cut 4 bases from V and 2 bases from J; bases unmatched to any gene: 9.

This clone was detected a few times. V and J are TRBV29-1 and TRBJ2-7; no firm D call. V was shortened by 4 bases and J by 2 bases, with 15 bases between the two germline ends. The CDR3 is made up of 14 amino acids. Germline V CDR1 and CDR2: SQVTM, ANQGSEA. CDR3 nucleotides: TGCAGCGTTGTTGGAGCTTCCGGCGCCTACGAGCAGTACTTC. Amino acid sequence: CSVVGASGAYEQYF.

This clone has only a few counts. The chain employs TRBV5-1 and TRBJ2-1; D call uncertain. Germline CDR1 reads SGHRS; CDR2 reads YFSETQ. The CDR3 has 15 amino acids. V was pared by 2 bases and J by 4 bases, with 13 bases between. The CDR3 spells CASSLLPGPYNEQFF. CDR3 bases: TGCGCCAGCAGCTTACTACCTGGTCCGTACAATGAGCAGTTCTTC.

This clone was detected only a few times. The genes are TRBV13 and TRBJ1-3; D gene unclear. This CDR3 has 12 amino acids. Trimming left V 5 bases short and J 4 bases short, with 6 bases between. From germline, CDR1 is PRHDT and CDR2 FYEKMQ (reference sequence). CDR3 region: CASSQTGNTIYF. The CDR3 nucleotides read TGTGCCAGCAGCCAGACCGGAAACACCATATATTTT.

This clone was seen more than once but under ten times. V gene TRBV7-3 combines with J gene TRBJ2-3; 12 nucleotides agree with TRBD2. CDR3 length equals 16 residues. With V trimmed by 5 bases and J by 4 bases, 7 bases remained unmatched. From germline, CDR1 is SGHTA and CDR2 FQGTGA. The CDR3 region is CASSTGLAGQSDTQYF. CDR3 nucleotide sequence: TGTGCCAGCAGCACTGGACTAGCGGGACAGTCAGATACGCAGTATTTT.

This clone was observed a handful of times. V is TRBV7-2 and J is TRBJ2-7; TRBD2 might be the D (5 bases). V was shortened by 5 bases and J by 3 bases, with 11 bases between the two germline ends. Germline CDR1 reads SGHTA; CDR2 reads FQGNSA. The CDR3 has 13 amino acids. CDR3 DNA sequence: TGTGCCAGCAGCCTTGGGAGATACTACGAGCAGTACTTC. Its translation: CASSLGRYYEQYF.

This clone was found a few times. The chain couples TRBV6-1 to TRBJ2-5; no reliable D call. Germline loops: CDR1 MNHNS, CDR2 SASEGT. The CDR3 runs 11 residues. Trimming removed 1 base at V and 3 bases at J, with 0 bases between. The CDR3 sequence: CASSEEETQYF. CDR3 bases: TGTGCCAGCAGTGAAGAAGAGACCCAGTACTTC.

This clone has a count of ten or more. The chain carries TRBV7-2 and TRBJ2-4; unclear D gene. CDR1 is SGHTA, CDR2 FQGNSA, per germline. This CDR3 comprises 12 residues. V was shortened by 4 bases and J by 6 bases, with 7 bases between the two germline ends. The CDR3 DNA reads TGTGCCAGCAGCTCTTATGGAAACATTCAGTACTTC. Translation gives CASSSYGNIQYF.

J is TRBJ2-7 and V is TRBV9; 8 nucleotides match TRBD2. V dropped 3 bases and J dropped 3; count of bases not matched to a gene: 17. The germline V gene has CDR1 SGDLS and CDR2 YYNGEE. This CDR3 is 18 amino acids long. The CDR3 sequence is CASSADPPGPGGNYEQYF. CDR3 nucleotides: TGTGCCAGCAGCGCAGATCCCCCCGGGCCGGGGGGGAACTACGAGCAGTACTTC.

The DNA for the CDR3 is TGCGCCAGCAGCCAAGTGGGGACAGGGGACACAGATACGCAGTATTTT. Translated: CASSQVGTGDTDTQYF. The chain combines TRBV4-3 with TRBJ2-3; TRBD1 agrees at 10 bases. Per the germline V gene, CDR1 is LGHNA and CDR2 is YSLEER. CDR3 length: 16 residues. Trimming took 1 base from V and 2 from J; bases not matched to a gene: 3.

This clone was seen more than once but under ten times. The rearrangement links TRBV30 to TRBJ1-2; D ambiguous. The CDR3 has 12 residues. V gave up 4 bases and J gave up 2 bases, with 8 bases separating them. CDR1 and CDR2 from the germline V gene are GTSNPN and SVGIG (reference sequence). The CDR3 sequence is CAWMLGNYGYTF. Here the CDR3 DNA reads TGTGCCTGGATGCTGGGGAACTATGGCTACACCTTC.